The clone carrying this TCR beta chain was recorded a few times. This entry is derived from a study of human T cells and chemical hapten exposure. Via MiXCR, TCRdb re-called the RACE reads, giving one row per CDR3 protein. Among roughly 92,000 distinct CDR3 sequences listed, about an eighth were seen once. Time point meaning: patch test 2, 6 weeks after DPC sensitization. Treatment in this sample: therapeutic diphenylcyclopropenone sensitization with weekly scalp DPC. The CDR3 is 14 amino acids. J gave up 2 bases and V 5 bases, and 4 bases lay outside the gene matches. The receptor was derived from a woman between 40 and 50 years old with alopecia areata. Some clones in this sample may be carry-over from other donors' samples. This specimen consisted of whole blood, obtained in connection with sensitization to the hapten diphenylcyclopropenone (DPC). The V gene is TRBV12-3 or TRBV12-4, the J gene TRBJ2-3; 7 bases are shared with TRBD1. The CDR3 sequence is CASSPGTDTDTQYF. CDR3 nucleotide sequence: TGTGCCAGCAGTCCCGGGACAGACACAGATACGCAGTATTTT.